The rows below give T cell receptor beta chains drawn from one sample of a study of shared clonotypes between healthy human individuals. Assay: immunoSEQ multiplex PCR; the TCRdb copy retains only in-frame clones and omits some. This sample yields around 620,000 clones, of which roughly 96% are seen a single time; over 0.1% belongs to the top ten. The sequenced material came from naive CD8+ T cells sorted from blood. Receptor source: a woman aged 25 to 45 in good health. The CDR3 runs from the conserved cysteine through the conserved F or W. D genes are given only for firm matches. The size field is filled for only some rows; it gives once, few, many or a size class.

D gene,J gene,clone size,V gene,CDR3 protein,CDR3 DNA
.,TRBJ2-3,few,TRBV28,CASRLSGIRSTDTQYF,TGTGCCAGCAGACTGAGCGGTATTCGTAGCACAGATACGCAGTATTTT
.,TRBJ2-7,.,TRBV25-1,CASSPLESLEQYF,TGTGCCAGCAGTCCTTTGGAAAGTCTGGAGCAGTACTTC
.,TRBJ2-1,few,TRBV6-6,CASSYGDNEQFF,TGTGCCAGCAGTTACGGGGACAATGAGCAGTTCTTC
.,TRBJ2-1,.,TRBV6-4,CASIRDLDYNEQFF,TGTGCCAGCATCCGGGACCTAGACTACAATGAGCAGTTCTTC
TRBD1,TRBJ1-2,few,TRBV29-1,CSVEWQGEGYTF,TGCAGCGTTGAGTGGCAGGGGGAAGGCTACACCTTC
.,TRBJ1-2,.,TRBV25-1,CASSEFGGPYGYTF,TGTGCCAGCAGTGAATTCGGGGGCCCCTATGGCTACACCTTC
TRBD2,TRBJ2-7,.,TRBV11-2,CASSPRLAGGEQYF,TGTGCCAGCAGCCCTCGGCTAGCGGGAGGCGAGCAGTACTTC
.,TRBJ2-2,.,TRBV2,CASPMTNTGELFF,TGTGCCAGCCCCATGACCAACACCGGGGAGCTGTTTTTT
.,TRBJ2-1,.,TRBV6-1,CASSESLSALNEQFF,TGTGCCAGCAGTGAATCCTTGTCGGCTCTCAATGAGCAGTTCTTC
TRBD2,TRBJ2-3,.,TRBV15,CATSGTTSGISDTQYF,TGTGCCACCAGCGGGACGACTAGCGGGATATCAGATACGCAGTATTTT
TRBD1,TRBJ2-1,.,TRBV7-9,CASSLLTGTGYNEQFF,TGTGCCAGCAGCCTCTTAACCGGGACAGGCTACAATGAGCAGTTCTTC
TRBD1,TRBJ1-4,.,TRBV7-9,CASSWGTGEEKLFF,TGTGCCAGCAGCTGGGGGACAGGGGAGGAAAAACTGTTTTTT
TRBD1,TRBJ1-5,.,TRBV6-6,CASSYDREGNQPQHF,TGTGCCAGTAGTTACGACAGGGAAGGCAATCAGCCCCAGCATTTT
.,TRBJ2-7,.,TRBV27,CASSLTVSYEQYF,TGTGCCAGCAGTTTGACAGTTTCCTACGAGCAGTACTTC
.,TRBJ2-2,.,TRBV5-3,CARTLSGVYTGELFF,TGTGCCAGAACTCTATCGGGAGTCTACACCGGGGAGCTGTTTTTT
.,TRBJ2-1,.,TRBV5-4,CASRTWGAGEQFF,TGTGCCAGCAGGACCTGGGGGGCGGGTGAGCAGTTCTTC
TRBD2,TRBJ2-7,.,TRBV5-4,CASSFGRAEQYF,TGTGCCAGCAGCTTCGGGAGGGCTGAGCAGTACTTC
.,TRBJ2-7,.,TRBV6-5,CASSYMFGGTPYEQYF,TGTGCCAGCAGTTACATGTTCGGCGGGACTCCCTACGAGCAGTACTTC
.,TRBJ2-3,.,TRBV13,CASSLIRTDTSTDTQYF,TGTGCCAGCAGCTTAATCAGGACTGACACGAGCACAGATACGCAGTATTTT
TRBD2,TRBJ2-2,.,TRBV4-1,CASSLGPREAGELFF,TGCGCCAGCAGCCTGGGCCCCCGGGAGGCCGGGGAGCTGTTTTTT
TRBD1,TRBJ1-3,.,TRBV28,CASSPGQFGNTIYF,TGTGCCAGCAGTCCGGGACAGTTCGGAAACACCATATATTTT
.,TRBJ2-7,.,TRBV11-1,CASSFPGGSYEQYF,TGTGCCAGCAGCTTTCCCGGGGGTTCCTACGAGCAGTACTTC
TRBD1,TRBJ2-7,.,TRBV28,CASSLDRGINYEQYF,TGTGCCAGCAGTTTGGACAGGGGAATTAACTACGAGCAGTACTTC
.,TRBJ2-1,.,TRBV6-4,CASSFFGSGNYNEQFF,TGTGCCAGCTCTTTCTTCGGGTCAGGGAATTACAATGAGCAGTTCTTC
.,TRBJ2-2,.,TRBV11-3,CASSPGRFGELFF,TGTGCCAGCAGCCCCGGGAGATTCGGGGAGCTGTTTTTT
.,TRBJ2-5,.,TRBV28,CASSGGASPQETQYF,TGTGCCAGCAGTGGTGGGGCTAGTCCCCAAGAGACCCAGTACTTC
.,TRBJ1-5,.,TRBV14,CASSQGGFNQPQHF,TGTGCCAGCAGCCAAGGAGGGTTCAATCAGCCCCAGCATTTT
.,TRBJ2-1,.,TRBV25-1,CASSDGPIVGNEQFF,TGTGCCAGCAGTGATGGGCCTATCGTGGGGAATGAGCAGTTCTTC
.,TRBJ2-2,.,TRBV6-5,CASSYGPGELFF,TGTGCCAGCAGTTACGGGCCCGGGGAGCTGTTTTTT
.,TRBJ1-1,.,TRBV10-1,CASSESVGNTEAFF,TGCGCCAGCAGTGAGTCGGTCGGGAACACTGAAGCTTTCTTT
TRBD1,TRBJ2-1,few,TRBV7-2,CASSLGQGAISYNEQFF,TGTGCCAGCAGCTTAGGACAGGGGGCGATCTCCTACAATGAGCAGTTCTTC
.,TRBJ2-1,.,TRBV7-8,CASSSGEGNEQFF,TGTGCCAGCAGCTCCGGAGAGGGCAATGAGCAGTTCTTC
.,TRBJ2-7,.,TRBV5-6,CASSPGTPVSYEQYF,TGTGCCAGCAGCCCCGGGACACCCGTCTCCTACGAGCAGTACTTC
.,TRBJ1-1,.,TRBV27,CASSRYQGRNTEAFF,TGTGCCAGCAGTCGATACCAGGGAAGGAACACTGAAGCTTTCTTT
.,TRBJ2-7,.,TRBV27,CASRTRGGGEQYF,TGTGCCAGCAGGACCAGGGGGGGCGGCGAGCAGTACTTC
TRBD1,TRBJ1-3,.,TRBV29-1,CSVWTGSSGNTIYF,TGCAGCGTGTGGACAGGGAGCTCTGGAAACACCATATATTTT
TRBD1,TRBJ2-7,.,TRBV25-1,CASSEEYRGYEQYF,TGTGCCAGCAGTGAAGAGTACAGGGGCTACGAGCAGTACTTC
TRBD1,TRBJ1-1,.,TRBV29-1,CSVESPGQVNTEAFF,TGCAGCGTTGAATCCCCGGGACAGGTGAACACTGAAGCTTTCTTT
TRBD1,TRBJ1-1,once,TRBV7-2,CASSLTGVAEAFF,TGTGCCAGCAGCTTGACAGGGGTCGCTGAAGCTTTCTTT
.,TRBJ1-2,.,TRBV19,CASTDDWGLYGYTF,TGTGCCAGTACCGACGATTGGGGGCTCTATGGCTACACCTTC
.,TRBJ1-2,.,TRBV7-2,CASSLSGLVASYGYTF,TGTGCCAGCAGCCTATCCGGGTTGGTGGCCAGCTATGGCTACACCTTC
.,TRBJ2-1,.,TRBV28,CASSLQNSYNEQFF,TGTGCCAGCAGTTTGCAGAACTCCTACAATGAGCAGTTCTTC
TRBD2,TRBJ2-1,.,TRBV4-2,CASSLTGLAGATFYNEQFF,TGTGCCAGCAGCTTAACGGGACTAGCGGGAGCGACATTCTACAATGAGCAGTTCTTC
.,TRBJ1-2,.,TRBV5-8,CASSPEPGLNYGYTF,TGTGCCAGCAGCCCAGAGCCGGGATTGAACTATGGCTACACCTTC
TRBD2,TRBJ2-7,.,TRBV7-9,CASSHSGRGSYEQYF,TGTGCCAGCAGCCATAGCGGGAGGGGCTCCTACGAGCAGTACTTC
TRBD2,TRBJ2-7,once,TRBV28,CASSLTSGGYEQYF,TGTGCCAGCAGTTTGACTAGCGGGGGTTACGAGCAGTACTTC
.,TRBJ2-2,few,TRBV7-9,CASTLAGELFF,TGTGCCAGCACCTTAGCCGGGGAGCTGTTTTTT
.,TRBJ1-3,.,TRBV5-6,CASSSDDSGNTIYF,TGTGCCAGCAGCTCAGACGATTCTGGAAACACCATATATTTT
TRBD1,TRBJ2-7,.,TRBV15,CATSPDREFYEQYF,TGTGCCACCAGCCCAGACAGGGAATTCTACGAGCAGTACTTC